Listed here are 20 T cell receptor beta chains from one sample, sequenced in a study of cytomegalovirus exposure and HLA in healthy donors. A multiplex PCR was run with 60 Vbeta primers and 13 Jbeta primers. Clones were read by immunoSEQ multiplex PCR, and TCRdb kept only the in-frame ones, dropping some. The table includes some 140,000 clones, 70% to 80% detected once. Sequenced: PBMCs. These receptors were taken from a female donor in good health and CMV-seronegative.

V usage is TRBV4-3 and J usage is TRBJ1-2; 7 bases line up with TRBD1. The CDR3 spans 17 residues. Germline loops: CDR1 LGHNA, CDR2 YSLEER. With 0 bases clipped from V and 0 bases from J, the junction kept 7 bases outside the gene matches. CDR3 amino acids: CASSQDEQGVANYGYTF. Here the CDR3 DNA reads TGCGCCAGCAGCCAAGATGAGCAGGGGGTGGCTAACTATGGCTACACCTTC.

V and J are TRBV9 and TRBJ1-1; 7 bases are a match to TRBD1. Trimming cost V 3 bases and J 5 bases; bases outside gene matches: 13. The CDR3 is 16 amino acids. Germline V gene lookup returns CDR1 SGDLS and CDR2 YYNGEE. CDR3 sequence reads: CASSAGTAGVVTEAFF. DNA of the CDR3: TGTGCCAGCAGCGCTGGGACAGCCGGCGTGGTTACTGAAGCTTTCTTT. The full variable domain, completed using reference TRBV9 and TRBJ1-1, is DSGVTQTPKHLITATGQRVTLRCSPRSGDLSVYWYQQSLDQGLQFLIQYYNGEERAKGNILERFSAQQFPDLHSELNLSSLELGDSALYFCASSAGTAGVVTEAFFGQGTRLTVV.

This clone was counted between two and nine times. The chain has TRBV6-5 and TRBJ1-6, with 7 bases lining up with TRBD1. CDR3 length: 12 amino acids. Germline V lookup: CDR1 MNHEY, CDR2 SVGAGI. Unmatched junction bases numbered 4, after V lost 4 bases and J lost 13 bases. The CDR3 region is CASSSGRGPLHF. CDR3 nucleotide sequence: TGTGCCAGCAGTTCGGGCAGGGGGCCCCTCCACTTT.

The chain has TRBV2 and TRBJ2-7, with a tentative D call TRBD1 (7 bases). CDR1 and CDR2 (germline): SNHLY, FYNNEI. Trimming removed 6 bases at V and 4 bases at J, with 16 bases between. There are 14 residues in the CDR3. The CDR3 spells CASRTQGRRYEQYF. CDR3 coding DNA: TGTGCCAGCAGGACACAGGGGAGGAGGTACGAGCAGTACTTC.

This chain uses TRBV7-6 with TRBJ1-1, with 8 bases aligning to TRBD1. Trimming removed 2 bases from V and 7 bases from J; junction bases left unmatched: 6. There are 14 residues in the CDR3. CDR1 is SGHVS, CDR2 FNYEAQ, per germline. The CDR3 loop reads CASSLLQGADEAFF. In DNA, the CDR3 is TGTGCCAGCAGCTTATTGCAGGGGGCGGATGAAGCTTTCTTT.

The CDR3 sequence: CASRLHDRIPPEQYF. CDR3 DNA: TGTGCAAGTCGCTTACACGACAGGATCCCTCCCGAGCAGTACTTC. The rearrangement links TRBV12-2 to TRBJ2-7; the DNA was not compared with TRBD1, the D call given in the table. TRBV12-2 is reported as a pseudogene. The CDR3 sequence is 15 residues long.

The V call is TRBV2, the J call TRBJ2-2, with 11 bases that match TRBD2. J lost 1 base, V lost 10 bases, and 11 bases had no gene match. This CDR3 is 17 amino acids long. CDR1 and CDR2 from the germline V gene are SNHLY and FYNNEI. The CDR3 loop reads CAKTKAGTSGNTGELFF. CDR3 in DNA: TGTGCCAAAACGAAGGCCGGGACTAGCGGGAACACCGGGGAGCTGTTTTTT.

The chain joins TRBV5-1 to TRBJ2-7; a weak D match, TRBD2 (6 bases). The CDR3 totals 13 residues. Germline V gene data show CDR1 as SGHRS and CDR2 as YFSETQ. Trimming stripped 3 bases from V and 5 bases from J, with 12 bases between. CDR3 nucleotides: TGCGCCAGCAGCTCTGGGACTGCCGACGAGCAGTACTTC. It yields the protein CASSSGTADEQYF.

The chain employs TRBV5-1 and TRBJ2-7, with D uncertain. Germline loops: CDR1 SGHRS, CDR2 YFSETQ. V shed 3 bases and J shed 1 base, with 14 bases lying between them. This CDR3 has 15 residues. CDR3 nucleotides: TGCGCCAGCAGCTCCACCGGAGTACTTTCCTACGAGCAGTACTTC. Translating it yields CASSSTGVLSYEQYF. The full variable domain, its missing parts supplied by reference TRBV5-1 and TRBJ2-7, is KAGVTQTPRYLIKTRGQQVTLSCSPISGHRSVSWYQQTPGQGLQFLFEYFSETQRNKGNFPGRFSGRQFSNSRSEMNVSTLELGDSALYLCASSSTGVLSYEQYFGPGTRLTVT.

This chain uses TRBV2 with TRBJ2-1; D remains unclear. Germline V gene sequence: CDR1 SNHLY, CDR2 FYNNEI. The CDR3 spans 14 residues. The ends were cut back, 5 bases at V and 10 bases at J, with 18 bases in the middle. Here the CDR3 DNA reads TGTGCCAGCAGTTTACTTACCACATCCGGGGAGCAGTTCTTC. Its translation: CASSLLTTSGEQFF.

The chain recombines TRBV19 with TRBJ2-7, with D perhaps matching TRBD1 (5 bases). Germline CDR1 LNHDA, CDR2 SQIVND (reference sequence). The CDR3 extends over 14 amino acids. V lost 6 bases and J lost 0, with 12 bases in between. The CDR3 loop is CASSPQVSSYEQYF. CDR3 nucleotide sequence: TGTGCCAGTAGCCCACAGGTCAGCTCCTACGAGCAGTACTTC.

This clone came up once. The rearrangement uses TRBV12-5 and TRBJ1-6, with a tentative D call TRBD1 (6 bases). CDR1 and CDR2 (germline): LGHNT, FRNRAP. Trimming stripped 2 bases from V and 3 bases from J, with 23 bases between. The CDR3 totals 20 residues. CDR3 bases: TGTGCTAGTGGTTTGCCATATCGGGACACACAACAACTCTATAATTCACCCCTCCACTTT. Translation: CASGLPYRDTQQLYNSPLHF.

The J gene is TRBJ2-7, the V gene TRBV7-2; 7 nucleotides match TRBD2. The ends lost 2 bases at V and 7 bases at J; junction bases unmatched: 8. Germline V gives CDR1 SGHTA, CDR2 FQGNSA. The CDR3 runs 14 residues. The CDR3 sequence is CASSLRPGAGEQYF. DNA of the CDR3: TGTGCCAGCAGCTTAAGGCCCGGAGCGGGGGAGCAGTACTTC.

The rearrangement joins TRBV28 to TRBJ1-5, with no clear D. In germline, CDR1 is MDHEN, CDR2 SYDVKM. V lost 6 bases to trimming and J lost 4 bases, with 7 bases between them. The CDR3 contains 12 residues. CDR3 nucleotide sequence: TGTGCCAGCAGATCCAATAATCAGCCCCAGCATTTT. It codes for CASRSNNQPQHF.

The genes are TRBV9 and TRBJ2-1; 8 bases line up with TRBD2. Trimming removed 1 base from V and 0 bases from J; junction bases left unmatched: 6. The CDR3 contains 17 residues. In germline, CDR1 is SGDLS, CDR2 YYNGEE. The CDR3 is CASSVTTGGHSYNEQFF. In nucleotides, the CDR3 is TGTGCCAGCAGCGTAACGACGGGGGGGCACTCCTACAATGAGCAGTTCTTC.

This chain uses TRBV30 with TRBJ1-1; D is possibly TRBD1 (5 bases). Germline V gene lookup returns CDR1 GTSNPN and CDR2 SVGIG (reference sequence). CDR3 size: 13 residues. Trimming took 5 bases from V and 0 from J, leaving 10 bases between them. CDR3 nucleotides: TGTGCCTGGGGGGCAGGACTGAACACTGAAGCTTTCTTT. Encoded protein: CAWGAGLNTEAFF. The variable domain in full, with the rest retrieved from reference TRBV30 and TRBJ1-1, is SQTIHQWPATLVQPVGSPLSLECTVEGTSNPNLYWYRQAAGRGLQLLFYSVGIGQISSEVPQNLSASRPQDRQFILSSKKLLLSDSGFYLCAWGAGLNTEAFFGQGTRLTVV.

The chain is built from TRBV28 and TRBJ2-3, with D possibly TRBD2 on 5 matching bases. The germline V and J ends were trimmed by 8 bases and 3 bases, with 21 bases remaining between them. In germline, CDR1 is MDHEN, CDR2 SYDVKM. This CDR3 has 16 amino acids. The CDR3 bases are TGTGCCAGCGTCCCTCCGAGGGCGAGAAGGACAGATACGCAGTATTTT. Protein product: CASVPPRARRTDTQYF.

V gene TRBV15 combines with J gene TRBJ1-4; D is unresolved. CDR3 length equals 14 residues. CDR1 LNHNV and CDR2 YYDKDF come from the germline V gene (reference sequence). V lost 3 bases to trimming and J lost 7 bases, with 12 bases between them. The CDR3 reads CATSSSGVGEKLFF. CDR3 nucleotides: TGTGCCACCAGCAGCTCGGGAGTGGGTGAAAAACTGTTTTTT.

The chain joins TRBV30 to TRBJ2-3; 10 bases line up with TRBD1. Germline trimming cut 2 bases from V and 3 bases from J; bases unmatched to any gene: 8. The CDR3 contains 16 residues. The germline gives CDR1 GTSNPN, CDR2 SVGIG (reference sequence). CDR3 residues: CAWSPRDRGLTDTQYF. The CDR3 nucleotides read TGTGCCTGGAGTCCGAGGGACAGGGGACTAACAGATACGCAGTATTTT.

The CDR3 DNA reads as TGTGCCACCTCGGCAAACGGGTATGGCTACACCTTC. As protein: CATSANGYGYTF. The rearrangement links TRBV15 to TRBJ1-2; D call uncertain. Germline-derived CDR1 and CDR2 are LNHNV and YYDKDF (reference sequence). The V end lost 8 bases, the J end lost 5 bases, and 12 bases lay between the germline ends. The CDR3 has 12 amino acids.